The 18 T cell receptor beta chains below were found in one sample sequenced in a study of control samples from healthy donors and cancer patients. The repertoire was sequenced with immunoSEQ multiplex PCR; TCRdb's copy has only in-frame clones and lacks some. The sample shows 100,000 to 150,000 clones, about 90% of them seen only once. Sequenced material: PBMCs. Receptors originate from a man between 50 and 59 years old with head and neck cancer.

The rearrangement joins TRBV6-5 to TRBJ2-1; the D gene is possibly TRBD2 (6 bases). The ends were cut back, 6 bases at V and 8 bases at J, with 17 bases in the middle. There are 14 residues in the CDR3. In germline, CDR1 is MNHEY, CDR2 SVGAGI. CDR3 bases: TGTGCCAGCAGAATCCTGTACTCGGGGGATGAGCAGTTCTTC. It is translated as CASRILYSGDEQFF.

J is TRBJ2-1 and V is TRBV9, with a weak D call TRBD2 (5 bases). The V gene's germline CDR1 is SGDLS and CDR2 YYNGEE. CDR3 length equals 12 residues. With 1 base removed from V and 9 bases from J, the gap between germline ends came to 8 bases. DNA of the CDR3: TGTGCCAGCAGCGTATCCGCGGGTGAGCAGTTCTTC. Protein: CASSVSAGEQFF. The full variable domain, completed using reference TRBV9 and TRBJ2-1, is DSGVTQTPKHLITATGQRVTLRCSPRSGDLSVYWYQQSLDQGLQFLIQYYNGEERAKGNILERFSAQQFPDLHSELNLSSLELGDSALYFCASSVSAGEQFFGPGTRLTVL.

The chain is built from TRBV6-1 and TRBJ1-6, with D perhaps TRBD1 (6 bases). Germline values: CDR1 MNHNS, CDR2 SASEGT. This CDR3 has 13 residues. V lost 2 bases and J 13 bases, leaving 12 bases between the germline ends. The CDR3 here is CASSERQASPLHF. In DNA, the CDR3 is TGTGCCAGCAGTGAAAGACAGGCTTCGCCCCTCCACTTT.

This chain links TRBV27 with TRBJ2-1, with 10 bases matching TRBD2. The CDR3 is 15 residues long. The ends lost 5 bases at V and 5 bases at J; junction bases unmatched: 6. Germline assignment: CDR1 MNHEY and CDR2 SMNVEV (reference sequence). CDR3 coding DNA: TGTGCCAGCAGTCCCCGGACTAGCGGCAACAATGAGCAGTTCTTC. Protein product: CASSPRTSGNNEQFF.

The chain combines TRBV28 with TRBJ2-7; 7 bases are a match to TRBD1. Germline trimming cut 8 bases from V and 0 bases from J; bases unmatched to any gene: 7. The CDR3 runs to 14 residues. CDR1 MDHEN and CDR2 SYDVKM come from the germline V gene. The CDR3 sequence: CASHNRGLSYEQYF. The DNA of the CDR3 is TGTGCCAGCCACAACAGGGGCCTCTCCTACGAGCAGTACTTC.

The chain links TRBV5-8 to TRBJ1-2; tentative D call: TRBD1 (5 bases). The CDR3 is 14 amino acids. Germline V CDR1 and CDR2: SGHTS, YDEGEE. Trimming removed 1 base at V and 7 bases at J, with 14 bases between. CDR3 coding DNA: TGTGCCAGCAGCTTGCTCCGCAGGGTTAGTGGCTACACCTTC. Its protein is CASSLLRRVSGYTF. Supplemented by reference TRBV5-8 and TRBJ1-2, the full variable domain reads EAGVTQSPTHLIKTRGQQATLRCSPISGHTSVYWYQQALGLGLQFLLWYDEGEERNRGNFPPRFSGRQFPNYSSELNVNALELEDSALYLCASSLLRRVSGYTFGSGTRLTVV.

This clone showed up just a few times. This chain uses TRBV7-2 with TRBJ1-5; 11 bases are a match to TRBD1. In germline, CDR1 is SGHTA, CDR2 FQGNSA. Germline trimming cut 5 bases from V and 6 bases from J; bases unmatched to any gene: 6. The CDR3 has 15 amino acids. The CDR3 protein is CASSHTDRGLQPQHF. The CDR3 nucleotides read TGTGCCAGCAGCCATACGGACAGGGGGCTTCAGCCCCAGCATTTT.

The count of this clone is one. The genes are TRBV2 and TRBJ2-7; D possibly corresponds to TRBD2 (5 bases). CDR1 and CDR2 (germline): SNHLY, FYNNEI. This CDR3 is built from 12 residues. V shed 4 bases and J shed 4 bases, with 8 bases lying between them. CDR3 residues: CASSAEGYEQYF. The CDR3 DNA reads TGTGCCAGCAGTGCCGAGGGTTACGAGCAGTACTTC. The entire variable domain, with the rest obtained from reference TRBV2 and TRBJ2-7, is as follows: EPEVTQTPSHQVTQMGQEVILRCVPISNHLYFYWYRQILGQKVEFLVSFYNNEISEKSEIFDDQFSVERPDGSNFTLKIRSTKLEDSAMYFCASSAEGYEQYFGPGTRLTVT.

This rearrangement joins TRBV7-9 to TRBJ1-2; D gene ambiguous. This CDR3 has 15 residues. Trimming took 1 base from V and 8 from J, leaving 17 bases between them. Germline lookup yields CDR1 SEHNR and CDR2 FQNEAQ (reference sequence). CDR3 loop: CASSLEGRLALGYTF. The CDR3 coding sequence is TGTGCCAGCAGCTTAGAAGGCAGGTTGGCCCTCGGCTACACCTTC.

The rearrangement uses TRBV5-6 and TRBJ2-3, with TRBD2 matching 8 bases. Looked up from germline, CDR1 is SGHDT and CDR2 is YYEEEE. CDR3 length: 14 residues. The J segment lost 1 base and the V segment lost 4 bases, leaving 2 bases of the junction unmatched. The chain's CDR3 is CASSLGLGTDTQYF. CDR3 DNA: TGTGCCAGCAGCCTGGGACTAGGCACAGATACGCAGTATTTT.

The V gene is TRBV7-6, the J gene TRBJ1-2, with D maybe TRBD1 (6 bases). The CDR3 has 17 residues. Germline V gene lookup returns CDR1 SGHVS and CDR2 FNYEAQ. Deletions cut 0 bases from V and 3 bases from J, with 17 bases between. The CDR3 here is CASSLAYEGGMHYGYTF. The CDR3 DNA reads TGTGCCAGCAGCTTAGCGTATGAGGGGGGGATGCACTATGGCTACACCTTC.

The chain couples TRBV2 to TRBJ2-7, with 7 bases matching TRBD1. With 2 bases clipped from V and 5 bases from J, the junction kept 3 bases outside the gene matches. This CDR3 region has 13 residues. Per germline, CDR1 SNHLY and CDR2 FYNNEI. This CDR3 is CASSEWQGDEQYF. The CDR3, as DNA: TGTGCCAGCAGTGAATGGCAGGGGGACGAGCAGTACTTC.

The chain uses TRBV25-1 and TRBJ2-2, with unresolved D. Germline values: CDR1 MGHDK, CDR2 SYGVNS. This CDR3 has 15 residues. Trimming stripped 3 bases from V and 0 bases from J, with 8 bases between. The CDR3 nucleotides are TGTGCCAGCAGTGAGGGCGGCGCGAACACCGGGGAGCTGTTTTTT. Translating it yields CASSEGGANTGELFF.

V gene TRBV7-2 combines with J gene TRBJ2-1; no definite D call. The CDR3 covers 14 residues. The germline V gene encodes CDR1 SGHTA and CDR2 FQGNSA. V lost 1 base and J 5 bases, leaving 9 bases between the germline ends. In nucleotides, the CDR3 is TGTGCCAGCAGCTTAGTTCAGGAAAACAATGAGCAGTTCTTC. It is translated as CASSLVQENNEQFF.

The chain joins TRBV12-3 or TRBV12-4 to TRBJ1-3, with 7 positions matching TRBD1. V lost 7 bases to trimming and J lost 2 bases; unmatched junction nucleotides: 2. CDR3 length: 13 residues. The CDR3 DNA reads TGTGCCAGCAAAACAGGGGCTGGAAACACCATATATTTT. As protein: CASKTGAGNTIYF.

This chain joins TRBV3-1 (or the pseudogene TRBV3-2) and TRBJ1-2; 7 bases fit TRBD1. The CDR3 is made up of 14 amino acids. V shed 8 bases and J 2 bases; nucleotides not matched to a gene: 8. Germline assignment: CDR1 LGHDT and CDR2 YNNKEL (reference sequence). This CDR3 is CASGTKQGNYGYTF. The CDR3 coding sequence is TGTGCCAGCGGTACCAAACAGGGGAACTATGGCTACACCTTC.

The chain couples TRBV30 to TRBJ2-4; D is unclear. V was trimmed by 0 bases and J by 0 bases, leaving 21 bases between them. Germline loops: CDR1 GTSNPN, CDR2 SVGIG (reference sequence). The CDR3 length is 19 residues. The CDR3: CAWSVYPIGSSVAKNIQYF. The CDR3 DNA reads TGTGCCTGGAGTGTATACCCCATAGGCAGTTCTGTAGCCAAAAACATTCAGTACTTC.

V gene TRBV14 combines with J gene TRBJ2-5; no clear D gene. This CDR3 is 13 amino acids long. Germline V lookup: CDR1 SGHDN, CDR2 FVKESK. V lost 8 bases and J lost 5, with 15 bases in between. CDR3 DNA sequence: TGTGCCAGCCCACCAGCTTGTGTGGAGACCCAGTACTTC. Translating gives CASPPACVETQYF.